One sample yielded the 20 T cell receptor beta chains listed below, sequenced in a study of T cells after posttransplantation cyclophosphamide. Sequencing was performed with immunoSEQ multiplex PCR; in TCRdb, only in-frame clones are kept and a portion is missing. The sample carries approximately 23,000 clones, roughly 83% recorded once. Sequences were obtained from PBMCs. These receptors came from a woman aged 55-70 years with a blood cancer, CMV-positive, and with a related stem cell donor.

The chain recombines TRBV6-1 with TRBJ1-2; D not certain. The CDR3 is 13 residues long. With 2 bases removed from V and 3 bases from J, the gap between germline ends came to 7 bases. The V gene's germline CDR1 is MNHNS and CDR2 SASEGT. The chain's CDR3 is CASSEMADYGYTF. The CDR3 DNA reads TGTGCCAGCAGTGAAATGGCAGACTATGGCTACACCTTC.

CDR3 nucleotide sequence: TGCGCCAGCAGCTTGGAGACCCGCGGCGAGCAGTACTTC. It translates to CASSLETRGEQYF. This sequence joins TRBV5-1 and TRBJ2-5; D unresolved. With the DNA end fitting TRBJ2-7 better, the J assignment may be wrong. The CDR3 has 13 amino acids. The V gene's germline CDR1 is SGHRS and CDR2 YFSETQ.

The chain recombines TRBV30 with TRBJ2-3, with D possibly matching TRBD1 (6 bases). The germline V and J ends were trimmed by 0 bases and 6 bases, with 13 bases remaining between them. In germline, CDR1 is GTSNPN, CDR2 SVGIG (reference sequence). There are 14 residues in the CDR3. CDR3 DNA sequence: TGTGCCTGGAGTGTAGGGGGATTGTCGGATACGCAGTATTTT. It yields the protein CAWSVGGLSDTQYF.

The V gene is TRBV5-4, the J gene TRBJ2-7, with 7 bases lining up with TRBD2. The CDR3 has 13 amino acids. Per the germline V gene, CDR1 is SGHNT and CDR2 is YYREEE (reference sequence). V shed 2 bases, J shed 3 bases, and the junction held 2 bases outside the gene matches. The CDR3: CASSFQRDYEQYF. Written as DNA, the CDR3 is TGTGCCAGCAGCTTCCAGCGGGACTACGAGCAGTACTTC.

V usage is TRBV2 and J usage is TRBJ2-2; possibly TRBD2 for D (5 bases). The germline V and J ends were trimmed by 6 bases and 4 bases, with 9 bases remaining between them. Germline V lookup: CDR1 SNHLY, CDR2 FYNNEI. CDR3 size: 13 residues. CDR3 sequence: CASSSRVTGELFF. The CDR3 bases are TGTGCCAGCAGCTCGCGGGTCACCGGGGAGCTGTTTTTT.

The V and J genes are TRBV15 and TRBJ2-5, with 7 bases lining up with TRBD2. The J call may be wrong; the DNA end is better matched by TRBJ2-7. The CDR3 totals 15 residues. Per germline, CDR1 LNHNV and CDR2 YYDKDF (reference sequence). The CDR3 loop reads CATSSWEGRGNEQYF. The DNA for the CDR3 is TGTGCCACCAGCAGCTGGGAGGGCCGGGGGAACGAGCAGTACTTC.

The chain carries TRBV11-2 and TRBJ2-2, with 10 bases fitting TRBD1. V lost 2 bases to trimming and J lost 4 bases; unmatched junction nucleotides: 7. CDR3 size: 17 residues. Per the germline V gene, CDR1 is SGHAT and CDR2 is FQNNGV. The chain's CDR3 is CASSLIPGTGVTGELFF. Written as DNA, the CDR3 is TGTGCCAGCAGCTTAATCCCCGGGACAGGGGTCACCGGGGAGCTGTTTTTT.

This chain links TRBV6-6 with TRBJ1-2; perhaps TRBD1 as D (6 bases). The germline gives CDR1 MNHNY, CDR2 SVGAGI (reference sequence). The CDR3 runs 15 residues. V lost 2 bases to trimming and J lost 2 bases, with 12 bases between them. Written as DNA, the CDR3 is TGTGCCAGCAGTTACAAATCAGGGGCAAACTATGGCTACACCTTC. This encodes CASSYKSGANYGYTF.

A few counts support this clone. The CDR3, as DNA: TGTGCCAGCAGGACAACTAGCGTTAATAATGAGCAGTTCTTC. It specifies CASRTTSVNNEQFF. The chain has TRBV2 and TRBJ2-1; 7 positions match TRBD2. CDR3 length equals 14 residues. Germline V gene lookup returns CDR1 SNHLY and CDR2 FYNNEI. Trimming removed 6 bases from V and 7 bases from J; junction bases left unmatched: 9.

This clone was picked up one time. V is TRBV9 and J is TRBJ2-3; maybe TRBD2 (6 bases). Germline V gene sequence: CDR1 SGDLS, CDR2 YYNGEE. The V gene lost 0 bases and the J gene lost 2 bases, with 16 bases spanning the gap. This CDR3 region has 17 residues. The CDR3 DNA reads as TGTGCCAGCAGCGTAGGGGGTAGCGGAGGGGTCACAGATACGCAGTATTTT. Encoded protein: CASSVGGSGGVTDTQYF.

The chain uses TRBV2 and TRBJ2-1; TRBD2 might be the D (6 bases). Germline CDR1 reads SNHLY; CDR2 reads FYNNEI. V was cut by 6 bases and J by 4 bases, with 13 bases left in between. The CDR3 runs to 14 residues. DNA of the CDR3: TGTGCCAGCAGGGACTCTAGCGCGTACAATGAGCAGTTCTTC. It yields the protein CASRDSSAYNEQFF.

In regard to this clone: An end of the junction does not agree with germline; a read error may underlie this. The genes are TRBV7-9 and TRBJ1-2, with 11 bases lining up with TRBD1. Looked up from germline, CDR1 is SEHNR and CDR2 is FQNEAQ (reference sequence). The CDR3 runs to 13 residues. The CDR3 sequence: CASSRTGGYSYTF. CDR3 nucleotide sequence: TGTGCCAGCAGCCGGACAGGGGGCTATAGCTACACCTTC.

The chain employs TRBV11-1 and TRBJ1-2; 10 bases match TRBD1. Germline V gene lookup returns CDR1 SGHAT and CDR2 FQDESV (reference sequence). V lost 3 bases to trimming and J lost 2 bases; unmatched junction nucleotides: 12. The CDR3 spans 18 residues. The CDR3 region is CASSFLRQGATMNYGYTF. The CDR3 coding sequence is TGTGCCAGCAGCTTTTTGAGACAGGGGGCGACGATGAACTATGGCTACACCTTC.

The chain links TRBV15 to TRBJ1-5; 10 positions agree with TRBD1. Germline CDR1 is LNHNV and CDR2 is YYDKDF (reference sequence). The CDR3 extends over 18 amino acids. V dropped 3 bases and J dropped 1; count of bases not matched to a gene: 9. The CDR3 DNA follows: TGTGCCACCAGCAGGTGGGGGACAGGGGCTTCCAGCAATCAGCCCCAGCATTTT. This encodes CATSRWGTGASSNQPQHF.

The chain recombines TRBV6-1 with TRBJ1-5; D uncertain. Looked up from germline, CDR1 is MNHNS and CDR2 is SASEGT. The CDR3 has 13 residues. The V gene lost 5 bases and the J gene lost 2 bases, with 7 bases spanning the gap. The chain's CDR3 is CASSRGGNQPQHF. The DNA of the CDR3 is TGTGCCAGCAGTCGGGGAGGCAATCAGCCCCAGCATTTT.

The chain uses TRBV11-2 and TRBJ2-2; 9 bases line up with TRBD2. Germline CDR1 is SGHAT and CDR2 is FQNNGV. Trimming cost V 3 bases and J 8 bases; bases outside gene matches: 4. The CDR3 totals 14 residues. The CDR3 region is CASSFGSGRGELFF. CDR3 nucleotides: TGTGCCAGCAGCTTTGGTAGCGGGAGAGGGGAGCTGTTTTTT.

The chain is built from TRBV30 and TRBJ1-2; a possible D gene is TRBD1 (5 bases). There are 12 residues in the CDR3. Trimming took off 0 bases at V and 10 bases at J, with 12 bases between the two ends. Looked up from germline, CDR1 is GTSNPN and CDR2 is SVGIG (reference sequence). CDR3 DNA: TGTGCCTGGAGTGTATGGGGCAGGGACTACACCTTC. Translation: CAWSVWGRDYTF.

The gene calls are TRBV4-2 and TRBJ1-2; D remains unclear. CDR1 and CDR2 from the germline V gene are LGHNA and YNFKEQ. This CDR3 comprises 15 residues. The V end was cut by 3 bases, the J end by 3 bases, with 14 bases between. The CDR3 DNA reads TGTGCCAGCAGCCATGGTGCGAGGAGGGACTATGGCTACACCTTC. Its translation: CASSHGARRDYGYTF.

J is TRBJ1-1 and V is TRBV6-5; D remains unclear. The CDR3 is made up of 15 amino acids. V lost 4 bases and J lost 0, with 12 bases in between. CDR1 MNHEY and CDR2 SVGAGI come from the germline V gene. The CDR3 bases are TGTGCCAGCAGTTCCGTTCTCCAGATGAACACTGAAGCTTTCTTT. This gives the protein CASSSVLQMNTEAFF.

J is TRBJ2-2 and V is TRBV2; D not resolved. Germline V gene data show CDR1 as SNHLY and CDR2 as FYNNEI. The CDR3 has 11 amino acids. The CDR3 region has the DNA TGTGCTGTTCCTGAGGCCGGGGAGCTGTTTTTT. Translating it yields CAVPEAGELFF.